The T cell receptor (beta chain) under discussion was sequenced for a study of T cells in Graves' hyperthyroidism and ophthalmopathy (dated by TCRdb to the late 2010s). In the study overall: Peripheral blood was collected at initial diagnosis, before any treatment. TCR V-J signatures able to tell the groups apart were searched for in a discovery cohort of 95 or so patients, of whom approximately 40 had Graves' ophthalmopathy and about 60 had stable Graves' hyperthyroidism. An independent validation cohort of under 20 hyperthyroidism patients and 17 patients who later progressed to ophthalmopathy tested prospective prediction of ophthalmopathy. The 90 to 100 discovery patients were randomly split 7:3 into training and test sets. In about 6 Graves' hyperthyroidism patients, the study also compared T-cell repertoires from thyroid tissue with T-cell repertoires from blood. Following sampling, methimazole starting at 30 mg daily was given to hyperthyroidism patients, and high-dose intravenous methylprednisolone was given to ophthalmopathy patients. The paper reports TCR Vbeta CDR3 sequencing of 135 peripheral blood samples: some 41 ophthalmopathy, roughly 74 hyperthyroidism and around 17 progressor patients.

Results and caveats for the whole study, not just this receptor: Sample size was not statistically predetermined, and blinding of investigators to group allocation was not performed. A model built on a 13 V-J signature distinguished ophthalmopathy from stable hyperthyroidism, reaching around 87% sensitivity and under 84% specificity in cross-validation and 80%/75% in testing. In validation, progression to ophthalmopathy was predicted by the model with about 70% sensitivity and 72.22% specificity, a median of approximately 6.5 months before onset. Most expanded thyroid clonotypes (frequency above 0.001) were also found in blood, which suggests that blood repertoires may mirror thyroid immune responses.

As to this clonotype: Its antigen remains unidentified. Nothing much larger sits one base from this clone, and base qualities are not available.

The CDR3 covers 12 residues, taking in both the cysteine and the phenylalanine. The read is trimmed to its CDR3 DNA, 36 bases read in frame from base 1. V drops 1 base and J drops 8 bases, leaving 6 bases in between. The germline V gene specifies SGHDN as CDR1 and FVKESK as CDR2. Moderately to severely active disease, a Clinical Activity Score of at least 3, a NOSPECS grade of at least 4, and a duration under 3 months were present in ophthalmopathy patients. Exclusion was applied to patients with uncontrolled infections, other autoimmune diseases, pregnancy or lactation. Clinical symptoms, serum thyroxine and TRAb, thyroid ultrasound, and orbital computed tomography formed the basis for the diagnoses. PBMCs were separated from 10 ml of fresh peripheral blood using Ficoll-Paque density gradient centrifugation. Total RNA was extracted with Trizol reagent, and quality was checked on an Agilent 2100 Bioanalyzer.

Amplification of TCR beta CDR3 regions was carried out from RNA transcripts. A first-round RT-PCR of the TCR CDR3 used the HTBI primer set with the Qiagen OneStep RT-PCR kit. Libraries were constructed in a second round of multiplex PCR, after which size selection and purification were carried out. Libraries were sequenced paired-end with 100 bp reads on an Illumina HiSeq2000. The authors' pipeline ran thus. SOAPnuke was used to process the raw data, throwing out any read that contained adapters or uncalled bases, had a mean Phred below 15, or lacked an exact constant-primer or identifier match. COPE v1.2.5 was used to merge the high-quality paired reads, and each unique nucleotide sequence was defined as a clonotype. Clonotypes were aligned to IMGT TRBV, TRBD and TRBJ reference segments using MiTCR v1.1. The analysis was restricted to V-J combinations with a frequency above 0.0001, which together covered 99.2% of the repertoires. A TCS score was defined as the ratio of F50 (clonal expansion) to E x V (chaos), with BLOSUM62-based TCRdist applied between CDR3 peptides within each V-J. Welch's t-statistics and random forest reduced roughly 530 V-J features to around 14, which were used in a naive Bayes classifier (R e1071). Through fastp at Q25 and MiXCR, TCRdb rebuilt clones from the public reads, retaining in-frame beta chains. Entries that share a CDR3 protein sequence are merged under the most common genes and DNA. TCRdb assigned the V and J calls; the authors' analysis was not used. Here the sample has hundreds of thousands of distinct CDR3 sequences; about 16% occur a single time. Of the sample, roughly 3.4% falls within the top ten clones.

Sample: blood. The sequence was collected from a woman aged 40 to 49 with Graves' ophthalmopathy. The chain was built from TRBV14 and TRBJ2-1, with no confidently assigned D gene. The DNA sequence is as follows: TGTGCCAGCAGCCAAGTGGCATATGAGCAGTTCTTC. Its protein reads: CASSQVAYEQFF.